Sequencing of this T cell receptor beta chain was carried out in a study of blood T cell repertoires in COVID-19. Study background: Samples came from the United States, Italy and Spain, spanning acute and convalescent COVID-19. Sources were T cells, B-cell-depleted T cells, or PBMCs; the material itself was cDNA or gDNA.

CDR3 length equals 16 residues. CDR1 is SGHKS and CDR2 is YYEKEE in the germline V gene (reference sequence). V was trimmed by 0 bases and J by 9 bases, leaving 22 bases between them. Per the original methods: How many nucleated cells were present was estimated from reference gene primer amplification. Profiled with immunoSEQ multiplex PCR; TCRdb holds only in-frame clones, not every one. For V, J and clone size, that table is used; D and trimming come from the DNA. The data show about 240,000 clones, about 86% seen once. The chain links TRBV5-5 to TRBJ2-7; no clear D gene. The sequenced sample was peripheral blood. The source is a woman over 75 with acute or convalescent COVID-19. Here the CDR3 reads CASSLEAERFLGVQYF. The CDR3 bases are TGTGCCAGCAGCTTGGAGGCGGAAAGGTTCCTAGGCGTGCAGTACTTC. The whole variable domain, remainder taken from reference TRBV5-5 and TRBJ2-7, is DAGVTQSPTHLIKTRGQQVTLRCSPISGHKSVSWYQQVLGQGPQFIFQYYEKEERGRGNFPDRFSARQFPNYSSELNVNALLLGDSALYLCASSLEAERFLGVQYFGPGTRLTVT.